This TCR beta chain was captured by sequencing in a study of T cell repertoires in ileal Crohn's disease. Study conclusions and caveats: Compared with CD4 T cells, sorted CD8 cells carried more expanded clones. Active smokers at surgery had more clonal expansions than non-smokers.

TCRdb's table, derived via immunoSEQ multiplex PCR, lists solely in-frame clones and lacks some. The sample includes about 8,400 clones, approximately 96% of them seen just once. Of note for this clone: Its antigen is unknown.

There are 17 residues in the CDR3. In germline, CDR1 is SGDLS, CDR2 YYNGEE. The junction had 8 bases not matched to a gene; V was cut back by 4 bases and J by 3 bases. The receptor was isolated from an adult with Crohn's disease. The sample was ileal tissue. V is TRBV9 and J is TRBJ2-3; 13 bases align to TRBD2. CDR3 sequence: CASSFGTSGMGTDTQYF. The DNA of the CDR3 is TGTGCCAGCAGCTTCGGGACTAGCGGGATGGGGACAGATACGCAGTATTTT.